The source of this TCR beta chain is a study of monozygotic twins with inflammatory bowel disease. Each of the TCR libraries took approximately 3,500 ng of total RNA. Making cDNA involved eight separate reactions per sample. Template switching added UMIs carrying a 6-nucleotide sample barcode. Reprocessing the 5' RACE reads, TCRdb reports a single entry for every CDR3 protein and omits DNA. The repertoire table contains 210,000 or so distinct CDR3 sequences. Per the germline V gene, CDR1 is LGHDT and CDR2 is YNNKEL (reference sequence). This CDR3 spans 17 amino acids. The specimen sequenced was blood. This TCR derives from a human donor with ulcerative colitis or Crohn's disease, or a healthy co-twin of an affected twin (not recorded which). The genes are TRBV3-1 and TRBJ1-1; TCRdb indicates TRBD1, and absent DNA this call remains unverified. CDR3 amino acids: CASSSERGLERLTEAFF.